This TCR beta chain was profiled in a study of blood T cell repertoires in COVID-19. Authors' analysis steps: From reference gene primer amplification, estimates of nucleated cell counts were derived. Clones were sequenced by immunoSEQ multiplex PCR, and TCRdb holds only the in-frame ones, with some missing. That table gives V, J and clone size, and the DNA gave D and trimming. The sample includes 48,000 or so clones, just over 85% of them seen just once. Seattle cases were enrolled at active infection and followed longitudinally. The specimen was peripheral blood. This TCR was sampled from a woman aged 80 or older with COVID-19, enrolled during active disease.

The CDR3 loop is CASSIQTGKPYNEQFF. CDR3 nucleotide sequence: TGTGCCAGTAGTATCCAGACAGGGAAACCCTACAATGAGCAGTTCTTC. The rearrangement joins TRBV19 to TRBJ2-1; 7 bases are a match to TRBD1. Germline CDR1 LNHDA, CDR2 SQIVND (reference sequence). The V segment lost 3 bases and the J segment 2 bases; nucleotides outside the gene matches: 7. The CDR3 contains 16 residues.